The 15 T cell receptor beta chains reported below all come from one sample, sequenced in a study of low-dose radiotherapy and immunotherapy resistance in tumors. The time point is: before trial treatment. Primers used for first-strand cDNA, a TRAV- and TRBV-specific set, covered both alpha and beta chains. TCRs underwent approximately 20 PCR cycles of amplification with a constant-region primer and V-primer adapter. One entry per CDR3 protein results from TCRdb running MiXCR on the reads. Here the sample spans about 64,000 distinct CDR3 sequences, around 27% being singletons. The specimen comprised PBMCs, sampled before treatment. These TCRs come from a male donor with rectosigmoid adenocarcinoma.

Points on this clonotype: This is likely an artifact of a read error, given a far larger clone one base away. The rearrangement links TRBV13 to TRBJ2-7; maybe TRBD1 (5 bases). This CDR3 is built from 14 residues. Germline V gene lookup returns CDR1 PRHDT and CDR2 FYEKMQ (reference sequence). The CDR3 here is CANSLVQGSYEQYF. The CDR3, as DNA: TGTGCCAACAGCTTAGTTCAGGGCTCCTACGAGCAGTACTTC.

This clonotype was recorded at least ten times. CDR3 amino acids: CSAEQGVTEAFF. The CDR3 DNA reads as TGCAGTGCTGAACAGGGGGTAACTGAAGCTTTCTTT. The chain combines TRBV20-1 with TRBJ1-1; 8 bases line up with TRBD1. Germline CDR1 reads DFQATT; CDR2 reads SNEGSKA (reference sequence). V shed 5 bases and J 5 bases; nucleotides not matched to a gene: 4. The CDR3 is made up of 12 amino acids.

There are many counts of this clonotype. This rearrangement joins TRBV28 to TRBJ2-1, with 13 nucleotides matching TRBD2. Germline V CDR1 and CDR2: MDHEN, SYDVKM. This CDR3 spans 17 amino acids. Trimming removed 5 bases from V and 2 bases from J; junction bases left unmatched: 6. The CDR3 here is CASSPGGLAGTYNEQFF. DNA of the CDR3: TGTGCCAGCAGTCCCGGGGGACTAGCGGGGACCTACAATGAGCAGTTCTTC.

This clonotype was recorded many times. The V and J genes are TRBV7-2 and TRBJ2-3, with 9 bases identical to TRBD1. The CDR3 runs 16 residues. Trimming removed 2 bases from V and 8 bases from J; junction bases left unmatched: 11. In germline, CDR1 is SGHTA, CDR2 FQGNSA. Here the CDR3 DNA reads TGTGCCAGCAGCTTATCAGGACTACAGGGGGCTGTTACGCAGTATTTT. Its protein product is CASSLSGLQGAVTQYF.

This clonotype was recorded many times. J is TRBJ2-1 and V is TRBV4-3; no clear D gene. The CDR3 contains 15 residues. Looked up from germline, CDR1 is LGHNA and CDR2 is YSLEER. V lost 1 base to trimming and J lost 8 bases, with 15 bases between them. The CDR3 bases are TGCGCCAGCAGCCAAGGAACGAGCCGGGTGGATGAGCAGTTCTTC. Protein product: CASSQGTSRVDEQFF.

This clonotype showed up many times. V gene TRBV3-1 combines with J gene TRBJ2-7; no definite D call. CDR3 size: 15 residues. V lost 4 bases and J lost 2, with 15 bases in between. Germline assignment: CDR1 LGHDT and CDR2 YNNKEL (reference sequence). The CDR3 DNA reads as TGTGCCAGCAGCCCTCGTCTGGTTCAGACCTACGAGCAGTACTTC. Amino acid sequence: CASSPRLVQTYEQYF.

A note on this clonotype: The DNA is omitted, as the CDR3 cannot be located on it reliably, and the CDR3 follows TCRdb's listing. The chain combines TRBV15 with TRBJ2-2; the table's D gene call, TRBD2, was not cross checked with the DNA. The CDR3 has 17 amino acids, counting both end residues. Germline CDR1 and CDR2: LNHNV and YYDKDF (reference sequence). CDR3 amino acids: CATSGAGGSNTGELFFF.

This sequence joins TRBV12-3 or TRBV12-4 and TRBJ2-7; D assignment may be TRBD1 or TRBD2 (5 bases each). CDR3 length equals 13 residues. V lost 3 bases and J 0 bases, leaving 6 bases between the germline ends. This CDR3 reads CASSLGDSYEQYF. The CDR3 coding sequence is TGTGCCAGCAGTTTGGGGGACTCCTACGAGCAGTACTTC.

Only a few counts were recorded for this clonotype. Because the CDR3's place on the DNA is in doubt, the DNA is left out and the CDR3 is given as listed by TCRdb. The chain links TRBV27 to TRBJ2-2; the table gives TRBD1 as D, unverified against the DNA. The CDR3 length is 16 residues, termini included. Germline V gene sequence: CDR1 MNHEY, CDR2 SMNVEV (reference sequence). CDR3 in amino acids: CASSPGQGSGELFFFF.

This chain joins TRBV7-2 and TRBJ2-6, with 7 bases that match TRBD1. The V gene end was trimmed by 5 bases and the J gene end by 0 bases; junction bases not matched to a gene: 7. The germline gives CDR1 SGHTA, CDR2 FQGNSA. The CDR3 sequence is 17 residues long. CDR3 sequence (DNA): TGTGCCAGCAGCCCTCAGGGGGACCCCTCTGGGGCCAACGTCCTGACTTTC. It specifies CASSPQGDPSGANVLTF.

This clonotype was detected ten times or more. The V call is TRBV4-3, the J call TRBJ1-3; D call uncertain. The CDR3 runs 14 residues. Deletions cut 0 bases from V and 0 bases from J, with 3 bases between. Germline-derived CDR1 and CDR2 are LGHNA and YSLEER. As DNA, the CDR3 is TGCGCCAGCAGCCAAGATCGCTCTGGAAACACCATATATTTT. It is translated as CASSQDRSGNTIYF.

This clonotype was seen repeatedly, ten times or more. The chain is built from TRBV28 and TRBJ2-7, with 11 bases aligning to TRBD2. The V segment lost 8 bases and the J segment 3 bases; nucleotides outside the gene matches: 9. From germline, CDR1 is MDHEN and CDR2 SYDVKM. The CDR3 runs 15 residues. The CDR3 region is CASSQLAGEVYEQYF. CDR3 sequence (DNA): TGTGCCAGCTCTCAACTAGCGGGAGAGGTCTACGAGCAGTACTTC. Variable domain in full (rest from reference TRBV28 and TRBJ2-7): DVKVTQSSRYLVKRTGEKVFLECVQDMDHENMFWYRQDPGLGLRLIYFSYDVKMKEKGDIPEGYSVSREKKERFSLILESASTNQTSMYLCASSQLAGEVYEQYFGPGTRLTVT.

About this clonotype: It differs at one base from a far larger clone, so likely a read error. The CDR3, as DNA: TGTGCCAGCTATAAAAGTGGGACGTCTTACAATGAGCAGTTCTTC. Amino acid sequence: CASYKSGTSYNEQFF. The chain employs TRBV6-5 and TRBJ2-1; D may be TRBD1 or TRBD2 (5 bases each). CDR3 length equals 15 residues. The ends were cut back, 8 bases at V and 4 bases at J, with 18 bases in the middle. Germline CDR1 MNHEY, CDR2 SVGAGI.

Many counts were recorded for this clonotype. The J gene is TRBJ2-7, the V gene TRBV4-3; 10 bases align to TRBD1. The ends lost 0 bases at V and 4 bases at J; junction bases unmatched: 9. The CDR3 is 17 residues long. Germline CDR1 is LGHNA and CDR2 is YSLEER. As DNA, the CDR3 is TGCGCCAGCAGCCAAGAGGGACCGGGACAGGGGTTGTACGAGCAGTACTTC. This sequence encodes CASSQEGPGQGLYEQYF.

This clonotype has at least ten counts. The chain has TRBV19 and TRBJ2-2; D is perhaps TRBD1 or TRBD2 (5 bases each). This CDR3 has 15 residues. From germline, CDR1 is LNHDA and CDR2 SQIVND (reference sequence). Trimming stripped 7 bases from V and 7 bases from J, with 19 bases between. The CDR3 bases are TGTGCCAGTAACAGACCTTTAGTGGGGGTCGGGGAGCTGTTTTTT. Amino acids: CASNRPLVGVGELFF.